The clone carrying this TCR beta chain came up once. Per the authors' pipeline: Estimated nucleated cell counts came from reference gene primer amplification. Libraries were prepared by immunoSEQ multiplex PCR; TCRdb keeps only in-frame clonotypes and omits some of them. The V and J calls and clone size were taken over from that table, and D and trimming were inferred from the DNA. The sample holds about 180,000 clones, approximately 86% seen once. This entry belongs to a study of blood T cell repertoires in COVID-19. Across the whole study: Both acute and convalescent COVID-19 samples were obtained from the United States, Italy and Spain. T cells, B-cell-depleted T cells, or PBMCs supplied cDNA or gDNA.

V shed 5 bases and J shed 5 bases, with 9 bases lying between them. The CDR3 loop spans 12 amino acids. Germline V CDR1 and CDR2: SGHTA, FQGNSA. Sequenced input: peripheral blood. V gene TRBV7-2 combines with J gene TRBJ1-2; no clear D gene. The clonotype was recovered from a woman aged 50 to 65 with acute or convalescent COVID-19. CDR3 nucleotides: TGTGCCAGCAGCCTTGGTCGGTATGGCTACACCTTC. This encodes CASSLGRYGYTF.